The 25 T cell receptor beta chains in this list originate from one sample, sequenced in a study of response to subunit inactivated influenza vaccine. MiXCR, run by TCRdb on the RT-PCR reads, gives a single entry per CDR3 protein. This table has 490,000 or so distinct CDR3 sequences, under 9% appearing once. The source was PBMCs from blood, collected around 25 months after vaccination. These receptors all stem from a man aged 50 to 69 who received an inactivated influenza vaccine.

CDR3 DNA sequence: TGTGCCAGCAGCAAATCAGGGGGCATTAGCGGGAATTTAACCTACAATGAGCAGTTCTTC. This sequence encodes CASSKSGGISGNLTYNEQFF. The J gene is TRBJ2-1, the V gene TRBV21-1; the table assigns TRBD1, which was not confirmed against the DNA. TRBV21-1 is shown as a pseudogene. The CDR3 extends over 20 amino acids.

In this sample, this clonotype turned up a few times. V and J are TRBV24-1 and TRBJ2-3; D may correspond to TRBD1 or TRBD2 (5 bases each). V lost 2 bases and J 2 bases, leaving 10 bases between the germline ends. The germline gives CDR1 KGHDR, CDR2 SFDVKD. The CDR3 is made up of 15 amino acids. The CDR3 here is CATSDWDGPTDTQYF. For the CDR3, the DNA is TGTGCCACCAGTGATTGGGACGGACCCACAGATACGCAGTATTTT.

This clonotype was recorded a few times. This chain uses TRBV3-1 with TRBJ1-1; 7 positions agree with TRBD1. The germline CDR1 and CDR2 sequences are LGHDT and YNNKEL (reference sequence). The CDR3 sequence is 14 residues long. After removal of 5 bases from V and 1 base from J, the junction contained 4 bases not matched to a gene. The CDR3 nucleotides read TGTGCCAGCAGCTCGACAGGGAGGAACACTGAAGCTTTCTTT. Protein: CASSSTGRNTEAFF.

This clonotype was observed at least ten times. The CDR3 is CASSLGASGTPLEQFF. DNA for the CDR3: TGTGCCAGCAGCTTAGGGGCTAGCGGGACCCCCTTGGAGCAGTTCTTC. The rearrangement joins TRBV7-8 to TRBJ2-1; 9 bases match TRBD2. CDR1 is SGHVS, CDR2 FQNEAQ, per germline. The CDR3 has 16 residues. Germline trimming cut 1 base from V and 10 bases from J; bases unmatched to any gene: 11.

This chain uses TRBV20-1 with TRBJ2-4, with D perhaps matching TRBD1 (5 bases). Germline CDR1 reads DFQATT; CDR2 reads SNEGSKA (reference sequence). V shed 1 base and J shed 0 bases, with 16 bases lying between them. The length of the CDR3 is 17 residues. The CDR3: CSARALDGALAKNIQYF. In DNA, the CDR3 is TGCAGTGCTAGAGCCCTGGATGGGGCCCTAGCCAAAAACATTCAGTACTTC.

This clonotype was recorded many times. This chain links TRBV5-6 with TRBJ1-5, with D unresolved. Germline loops: CDR1 SGHDT, CDR2 YYEEEE. Trimming stripped 0 bases from V and 4 bases from J, with 8 bases between. CDR3 length: 14 residues. CDR3 nucleotides: TGTGCCAGCAGCTTGGGGGGAAGAAATCAGCCCCAGCATTTT. It yields the protein CASSLGGRNQPQHF.

This clonotype was seen many times. The gene calls are TRBV12-3 or TRBV12-4 and TRBJ2-3, with 10 bases lining up with TRBD2. V trimming: 4 bases; J trimming: 14 bases; junction bases outside the gene matches: 6. The CDR3 has 12 residues. The CDR3 reads CASSSGLADPYF. As DNA, the CDR3 is TGTGCCAGCAGTTCAGGACTAGCGGACCCGTATTTT.

This clonotype was found many times. The CDR3 is CSADFYNEQFF. In DNA, the CDR3 is TGCAGTGCCGACTTTTACAATGAGCAGTTCTTC. The rearrangement uses TRBV20-1 and TRBJ2-1; D remains unclear. Trimming shortened V by 6 bases and J by 4 bases, and 7 bases separated the two germline ends. Germline V CDR1 and CDR2: DFQATT, SNEGSKA (reference sequence). The CDR3 totals 11 residues.

This clonotype was recorded only once. The chain has TRBV2 and TRBJ2-1; no definite D call. Trimming took 6 bases from V and 5 from J, leaving 14 bases between them. Germline V gene data show CDR1 as SNHLY and CDR2 as FYNNEI. There are 14 residues in the CDR3. The CDR3 sequence: CASRSLRKNNEQFF. In nucleotides, the CDR3 is TGTGCCAGCAGATCATTAAGGAAAAACAATGAGCAGTTCTTC.

The rearrangement joins TRBV11-2 to TRBJ2-3; tentatively, D is TRBD1 or TRBD2 (5 bases each). V was clipped by 5 bases and J by 8 bases, with 11 bases between them. Germline CDR1 and CDR2: SGHAT and FQNNGV. The CDR3 runs 12 residues. The CDR3 DNA is TGTGCCAGCAGCGGGGCGGCGGGTACGCAGTATTTT. Translation gives CASSGAAGTQYF.

This clonotype appeared many times. The chain couples TRBV5-1 to TRBJ1-4; TRBD1 might be the D (5 bases). Germline V gene data show CDR1 as SGHRS and CDR2 as YFSETQ. Trimming stripped 4 bases from V and 3 bases from J, with 16 bases between. The CDR3 runs to 16 residues. The CDR3 bases are TGCGCCAGCAGCGCCGGGGACGTCGGATCTAATGAAAAACTGTTTTTT. It encodes CASSAGDVGSNEKLFF.

This clonotype was picked up many times. The chain combines TRBV7-2 with TRBJ2-2; D may match TRBD1 or TRBD2 (5 bases each). The CDR3 runs 15 residues. Germline CDR1 SGHTA, CDR2 FQGNSA. V was trimmed by 4 bases and J by 2 bases, leaving 11 bases between them. In nucleotides, the CDR3 is TGTGCCAGCAGCTCTGGGACCACTAACACCGGGGAGCTGTTTTTT. This gives the protein CASSSGTTNTGELFF.

This clonotype occurred many times. The chain joins TRBV4-1 to TRBJ2-3; TRBD2 matches at 10 bases. This CDR3 is 20 amino acids long. Per the germline V gene, CDR1 is MGHRA and CDR2 is YSYEKL. V shed 0 bases and J 3 bases; nucleotides not matched to a gene: 15. CDR3 sequence reads: CASSQDDRSGGARVTDTQYF. The CDR3 coding sequence is TGCGCCAGCAGCCAAGACGATCGGAGCGGGGGGGCCCGTGTGACAGATACGCAGTATTTT.

The chain uses TRBV6-1 and TRBJ1-5; 7 nucleotides match TRBD1. CDR3 length: 16 residues. Germline CDR1 is MNHNS and CDR2 is SASEGT. Trimming cost V 4 bases and J 0 bases; bases outside gene matches: 6. The DNA of the CDR3 is TGTGCCAGCAGTGGCAGACAGGGCTATAGCAATCAGCCCCAGCATTTT. Translating gives CASSGRQGYSNQPQHF.

This clonotype was seen a few times. This chain links TRBV12-3 or TRBV12-4 with TRBJ2-3; 10 bases line up with TRBD2. V lost 2 bases to trimming and J lost 2 bases; unmatched junction nucleotides: 4. This CDR3 has 16 residues. As DNA, the CDR3 is TGTGCCAGCAGTTTAAGGACTAGCGGAAACACAGATACGCAGTATTTT. It encodes CASSLRTSGNTDTQYF.

The chain combines TRBV9 with TRBJ2-3; D may be TRBD2 (6 bases). There are 15 residues in the CDR3. Germline-derived CDR1 and CDR2 are SGDLS and YYNGEE. Trimming took off 1 base at V and 1 base at J, with 10 bases between the two ends. CDR3 nucleotide sequence: TGTGCCAGCAGCGTACATCCTAGCGGCACAGATACGCAGTATTTT. Its translation: CASSVHPSGTDTQYF.

This clonotype has a count of ten or more. This chain joins TRBV5-1 and TRBJ2-2, with TRBD2 matching over 10 bases. This CDR3 has 15 amino acids. Germline CDR1 and CDR2: SGHRS and YFSETQ. The V segment lost 6 bases and the J segment 5 bases; nucleotides outside the gene matches: 7. DNA for the CDR3: TGCGCCAGCAAGGTTGATAGCGGGAGGACCGGGGAGCTGTTTTTT. It translates to CASKVDSGRTGELFF.

DNA of the CDR3: TGTGCCACCTCGAACCCCCGCTCCGAGCAGTACTTC. This encodes CATSNPRSEQYF. V gene TRBV28 combines with J gene TRBJ2-7; D call uncertain. The CDR3 totals 12 residues. Trimming pared 10 bases from V and 6 bases from J, leaving 16 bases between. Germline CDR1 is MDHEN and CDR2 is SYDVKM. Using reference TRBV28 and TRBJ2-7 for the parts outside the CDR3, the full variable domain is DVKVTQSSRYLVKRTGEKVFLECVQDMDHENMFWYRQDPGLGLRLIYFSYDVKMKEKGDIPEGYSVSREKKERFSLILESASTNQTSMYLCATSNPRSEQYFGPGTRLTVT.

This clonotype occurred many times. The chain employs TRBV12-3 or TRBV12-4 and TRBJ2-2; no firm D call. Trimming cost V 2 bases and J 1 base, with 8 bases left between them. The CDR3 contains 15 residues. DNA of the CDR3: TGTGCCAGCAGTTTAAGGATAATGAACACCGGGGAGCTGTTTTTT. It codes for CASSLRIMNTGELFF.

V is TRBV24-1 and J is TRBJ2-7; the D gene could be TRBD1 or TRBD2 (6 bases each). CDR1 is KGHDR, CDR2 SFDVKD, per germline. The germline V and J ends were trimmed by 3 bases and 3 bases, with 17 bases remaining between them. There are 16 residues in the CDR3. CDR3 in DNA: TGTGCCACCAGTGATCCCCCGGCCGGGGGCAACTACGAGCAGTACTTC. This encodes CATSDPPAGGNYEQYF.

The rearrangement joins TRBV4-3 to TRBJ2-3; D gene ambiguous. The germline V and J ends were trimmed by 0 bases and 6 bases, with 13 bases remaining between them. Germline V lookup: CDR1 LGHNA, CDR2 YSLEER. The CDR3 covers 15 residues. CDR3 sequence: CASSQDYVTADTQYF. The CDR3, as DNA: TGCGCCAGCAGCCAAGATTATGTTACGGCTGATACGCAGTATTTT.

This clonotype came up a few times. The genes are TRBV30 and TRBJ1-2; D is ambiguous. V lost 4 bases, J lost 5 bases, and 17 bases lay in between. Per the germline V gene, CDR1 is GTSNPN and CDR2 is SVGIG (reference sequence). The CDR3 runs 14 residues. CDR3 residues: CAWTDGWGGYGYTF. CDR3 sequence (DNA): TGTGCCTGGACCGACGGTTGGGGTGGATATGGCTACACCTTC.

This clonotype was picked up a small number of times. V usage is TRBV5-1 and J usage is TRBJ2-7; D uncertain. The CDR3 is made up of 16 amino acids. CDR1 and CDR2 from the germline V gene are SGHRS and YFSETQ. Trimming removed 0 bases at V and 0 bases at J, with 13 bases between. The CDR3 bases are TGCGCCAGCAGCTTGGAGGTGTGGGCCGTCTCCTACGAGCAGTACTTC. Translated, it gives CASSLEVWAVSYEQYF.

This clonotype has at least ten counts. The chain carries TRBV7-8 and TRBJ2-5; perhaps TRBD1 as D (6 bases). Trimming removed 1 base at V and 3 bases at J, with 12 bases between. CDR1 is SGHVS and CDR2 is FQNEAQ in the germline V gene. The CDR3 runs 15 residues. Written as DNA, the CDR3 is TGTGCCAGCAGCTTAGTCTTAAACAGGGAAGAGACCCAGTACTTC. Its translation: CASSLVLNREETQYF.

This clonotype was observed many times. The V call is TRBV20-1, the J call TRBJ1-1; no definite D call. Trimming removed 1 base at V and 2 bases at J, with 8 bases between. Germline assignment: CDR1 DFQATT and CDR2 SNEGSKA (reference sequence). CDR3 size: 13 residues. CDR3 nucleotide sequence: TGCAGTGCTAGAGCAGGCCGAAACACTGAAGCTTTCTTT. This encodes CSARAGRNTEAFF.